This T cell receptor beta chain was documented in a study of CD8+ T cells in alopecia areata. Following RNA extraction, reverse transcription yielded cDNA that acted as the sequencing template. Data came from immunoSEQ multiplex PCR; TCRdb stores just in-frame clones and leaves some out. Among 150,000 or so clones listed, about 87% were seen once. Trimming stripped 1 base from V and 0 bases from J, with 9 bases between. The CDR3 sequence is 15 residues long. In germline, CDR1 is MNHEY, CDR2 SMNVEV (reference sequence). This rearrangement joins TRBV27 to TRBJ1-1, with a possible D match to TRBD1 (5 bases). The sample was CD8+ T cells sorted from blood, taken at week 0. The TCR sequence derives from a human donor with alopecia areata. The CDR3 sequence: CASSLYGGVNTEAFF. CDR3 nucleotide sequence: TGTGCCAGCAGTTTATACGGGGGAGTGAACACTGAAGCTTTCTTT.